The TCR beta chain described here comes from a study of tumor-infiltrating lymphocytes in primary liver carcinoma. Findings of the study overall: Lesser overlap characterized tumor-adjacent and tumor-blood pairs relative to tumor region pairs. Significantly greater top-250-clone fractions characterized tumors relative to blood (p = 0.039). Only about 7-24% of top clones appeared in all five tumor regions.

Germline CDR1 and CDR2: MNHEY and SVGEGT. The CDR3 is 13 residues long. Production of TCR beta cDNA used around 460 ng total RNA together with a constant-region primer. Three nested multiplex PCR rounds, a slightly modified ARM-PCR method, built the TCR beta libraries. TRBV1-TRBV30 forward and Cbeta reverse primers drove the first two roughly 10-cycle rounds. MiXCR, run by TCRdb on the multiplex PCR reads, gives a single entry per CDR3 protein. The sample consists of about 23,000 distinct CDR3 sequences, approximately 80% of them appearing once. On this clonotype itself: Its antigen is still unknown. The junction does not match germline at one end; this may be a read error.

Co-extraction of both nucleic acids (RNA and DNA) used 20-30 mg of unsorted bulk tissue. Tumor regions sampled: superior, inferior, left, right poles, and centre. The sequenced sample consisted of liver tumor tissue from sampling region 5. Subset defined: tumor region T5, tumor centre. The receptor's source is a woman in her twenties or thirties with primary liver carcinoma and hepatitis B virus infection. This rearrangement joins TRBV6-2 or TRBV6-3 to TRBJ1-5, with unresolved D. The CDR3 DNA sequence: TGTGCCAGTAGTTACCGTGACAATCAGCCCCAATATTTT. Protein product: CASSYRDNQPQYF.